A selection of T cell receptor beta chains follows, all from one sample in a study of blood T cell repertoires in COVID-19. The method was immunoSEQ multiplex PCR; TCRdb's version includes in-frame clones alone and lacks a portion of them. The sample yields roughly 36,000 clones, about 90% seen once. Sequenced sample: peripheral blood. The receptors stem from a man aged 45-65 years with active or convalescent COVID-19. Each CDR3 is given with its conserved first and last residue. The order of the fields is clone size, D gene, V gene, J gene, CDR3 DNA, CDR3 protein. The D gene is left open where the match is weak. Expanded clones get a size class; other rows say once, few or many, or leave the size out.

few	TRBD2	TRBV4-1	TRBJ2-3	TGCGCCAGCAGCCAGAGGGTCGCCGAAGCGGGGACTAGCACAGATACGCAGTATTTT	CASSQRVAEAGTSTDTQYF
-	-	TRBV30	TRBJ1-1	TGTGCCTGGAGTCGGGGTGGGAGTCACACTGAAGCTTTCTTT	CAWSRGGSHTEAFF
few	TRBD1	TRBV29-1	TRBJ1-2	TGCAGCGTCCTGGGACAGGGTGAAGGCTACACCTTC	CSVLGQGEGYTF
-	-	TRBV9	TRBJ1-3	TGTGCCAGCAGCGTAGGAGTCGCGGCGGGAAACACCATATATTTT	CASSVGVAAGNTIYF
-	TRBD1	TRBV5-1	TRBJ2-2	TGCGCCAGCAGCCCCCGACAGGGGAACACCGGGGAGCTGTTTTTT	CASSPRQGNTGELFF
-	-	TRBV5-1	TRBJ2-1	TGCGCCAGCAGCTTTGGAGGGGCTGGAGGTTACAATGAGCAGTTCTTC	CASSFGGAGGYNEQFF
-	-	TRBV24-1	TRBJ1-4	TGTGCCACCAGTGATCTTGAAAAACTGTTTTTT	CATSDLEKLFF
-	TRBD2	TRBV5-1	TRBJ2-5	TGCGCCAGCAGCTTGGCAGCGGGGGCAGAGACCCAGTACTTC	CASSLAAGAETQYF
-	TRBD2	TRBV7-2	TRBJ2-7	TGTGCCAGCAGCCCGCCTTGGGCGGGAGGATCCTACGAGCAGTACTTC	CASSPPWAGGSYEQYF
-	-	TRBV28	TRBJ2-3	TGTGCCAGCAGTTTGGGGCTCTTCACAGATACGCAGTATTTT	CASSLGLFTDTQYF
-	TRBD1	TRBV29-1	TRBJ1-2	TGCAGCGTGGGACAGGGGGCTGTCGGTGGCTACACCTTC	CSVGQGAVGGYTF
-	TRBD1	TRBV28	TRBJ1-6	TGTGCCAGCAGACAATGGCCGGGACAGGGGGATTCACCCCTCCACTTT	CASRQWPGQGDSPLHF
-	-	TRBV18	TRBJ1-5	TGTGCCAGCCAGAGGGGGACGAATCAGCCCCAGCATTTT	CASQRGTNQPQHF
-	-	TRBV18	TRBJ2-3	TGTGCCAGCTCACCAGGACAGCACCAGTACACAGATACGCAGTATTTT	CASSPGQHQYTDTQYF
-	-	TRBV30	TRBJ1-2	TGTGCCTGGAGTAGGGGAATTTCTGGCTACACCTTC	CAWSRGISGYTF
-	TRBD1	TRBV30	TRBJ2-2	TGTGCCTGGAGGACACCGGGGACAGGGCTTAACACCGGGGAGCTGTTTTTT	CAWRTPGTGLNTGELFF
-	-	TRBV7-9	TRBJ1-4	TGTGCCAGCAGCTTCTACTCAGGGTGGAGTACTAATGAAAAACTGTTTTTT	CASSFYSGWSTNEKLFF
-	-	TRBV18	TRBJ1-5	TGTGCCAGCTCAACGGGGTCTTTACAGCCCCAGCATTTT	CASSTGSLQPQHF
-	-	TRBV18	TRBJ1-3	TGTGCCAGCTCACCACCCTACAGGGAATCTGGAAACACCATATATTTT	CASSPPYRESGNTIYF
-	-	TRBV2	TRBJ1-5	TGTGCCAGCAGTGAAGCTAACAGGGGCAATCAGCCCCAGCATTTT	CASSEANRGNQPQHF
-	TRBD2	TRBV5-4	TRBJ2-3	TGTGCCAGCAGCACCCGGGGAGGGGATTTAACCCAGTATTTT	CASSTRGGDLTQYF
-	-	TRBV6-5	TRBJ2-2	TGTGCCGTCCTAGTGGGGGCTTCGGACACCGGGGAGCTGTTTTTT	CAVLVGASDTGELFF
-	-	TRBV15	TRBJ2-3	TGTGCCACCAGCAAAGATCCGGGGGATACGCAGTATTTT	CATSKDPGDTQYF
-	TRBD2	TRBV5-1	TRBJ2-5	TGCGCCAGCAGCACTGGCAGTACTAGCGGGGAAGAGACCCAGTACTTC	CASSTGSTSGEETQYF
once	TRBD1	TRBV2	TRBJ1-5	TGTGCCAGCAGTGAAACGGGACAGGAACAGCCCCAGCATTTT	CASSETGQEQPQHF
-	-	TRBV6-1	TRBJ1-4	TGTGCCAGCAGTGAATTAGGTTGGGAGAATGAAAAACTGTTTTTT	CASSELGWENEKLFF
once	-	TRBV30	TRBJ1-6	TGTGCCTGGAACAGCCCAACCAAGTCACCCCTCCACTTT	CAWNSPTKSPLHF
few	-	TRBV18	TRBJ1-1	TGTGCCAGCTCACCATCTCCCAGGGGGAACACTGAAGCTTTCTTT	CASSPSPRGNTEAFF
-	-	TRBV7-2	TRBJ2-5	TGTGCCAGCAGCTTAGAGCGTACTGAAGAGACCCAGTACTTC	CASSLERTEETQYF
-	TRBD2	TRBV7-8	TRBJ2-5	TGTGCCAGCAGCTTACGGCTAGCGGGGCAAGAGACCCAGTACTTC	CASSLRLAGQETQYF
-	-	TRBV12-3/TRBV12-4	TRBJ1-1	TGTGCCAGCAGTTTAGGGGGGGGGACTGAAGCTTTCTTT	CASSLGGGTEAFF
-	TRBD2	TRBV2	TRBJ2-7	TGTGCCAGCAGTGAAACTAGCGAAAACTACGAGCAGTACTTC	CASSETSENYEQYF
-	TRBD2	TRBV5-8	TRBJ2-3	TGTGCCAGCAGCTGGGGACTAGCCCAGGCAGATACGCAGTATTTT	CASSWGLAQADTQYF
-	-	TRBV5-6	TRBJ1-1	TGTGCCAGCAGCTCTCAGGGAAACACTGAAGCTTTCTTT	CASSSQGNTEAFF
-	TRBD1	TRBV24-1	TRBJ1-2	TGTGCCACCAGTGATCCCCAGGGGACAGGGAGGGACTATGGCTACACCTTC	CATSDPQGTGRDYGYTF
-	-	TRBV12-5	TRBJ1-2	TGTGCTAGTGGGGGCTCGGGGTATGGCTACACCTTC	CASGGSGYGYTF
few	TRBD1	TRBV5-4	TRBJ1-6	TGTGCCAGCAGCAGGGGACAGGGAGAATATTCACCCCTCCACTTT	CASSRGQGEYSPLHF
-	-	TRBV27	TRBJ2-2	TGTGCCAGCAGTTACAGGGTTTACAGCGGGGAGCTGTTTTTT	CASSYRVYSGELFF
-	-	TRBV5-1	TRBJ1-2	TGCGCCAGCAGCTTGGTGGGGGCGTTAGATGGCTACACCTTC	CASSLVGALDGYTF
once	TRBD2	TRBV19	TRBJ2-5	TGTGCCAGTAGTATCTTCCCCATGGGACTAGCGGGAGGCTACCAAGAGACCCAGTACTTC	CASSIFPMGLAGGYQETQYF
-	-	TRBV7-2	TRBJ2-2	TGTGCCAGCAGCGCCCGGACAGCGAACACCGGGGAGCTGTTTTTT	CASSARTANTGELFF
-	-	TRBV3-1/TRBV3-2	TRBJ1-6	TGTGCCAGCAGCCCCACAGGGAAGCATTCACCCCTCCACTTT	CASSPTGKHSPLHF
-	TRBD1	TRBV5-1	TRBJ2-1	TGCGCCAGCAGCTTGGAGGGACAGTACAATGAGCAGTTCTTC	CASSLEGQYNEQFF
-	-	TRBV2	TRBJ1-1	TGTGCCAGCACCCAACAGGGACGGAACACTGAAGCTTTCTTT	CASTQQGRNTEAFF
-	-	TRBV18	TRBJ2-1	TGTGCCAGCTCGCGCCCCGACACTGAGCAGTTCTTC	CASSRPDTEQFF
-	-	TRBV4-1	TRBJ1-1	TGCGCCAGCAGCCAAGGGGTAGCCATGAACACTGAAGCTTTCTTT	CASSQGVAMNTEAFF
-	TRBD1	TRBV2	TRBJ1-5	TGTGCCAGCAGCGCCGGACAGGGTAGCAATCAGCCCCAGCATTTT	CASSAGQGSNQPQHF